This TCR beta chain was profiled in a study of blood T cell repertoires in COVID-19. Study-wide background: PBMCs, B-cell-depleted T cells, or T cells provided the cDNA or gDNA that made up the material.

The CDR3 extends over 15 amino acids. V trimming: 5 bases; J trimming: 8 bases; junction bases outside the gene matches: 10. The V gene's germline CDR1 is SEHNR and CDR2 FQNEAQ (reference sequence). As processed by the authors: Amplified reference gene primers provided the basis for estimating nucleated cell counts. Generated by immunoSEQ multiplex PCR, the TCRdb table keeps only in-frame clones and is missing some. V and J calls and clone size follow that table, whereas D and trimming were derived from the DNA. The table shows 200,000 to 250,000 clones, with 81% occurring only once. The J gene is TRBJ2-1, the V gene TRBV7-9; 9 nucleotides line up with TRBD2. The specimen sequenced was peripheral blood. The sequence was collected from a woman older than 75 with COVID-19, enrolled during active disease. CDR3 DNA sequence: TGTGCCAGCAGCCATCCGGGACTAGCTGTCCATGAGCAGTTCTTC. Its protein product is CASSHPGLAVHEQFF.